This TCR beta chain emerged from a study of regulatory T cells in long-lasting Graves disease. Documented time point: newly diagnosed GD, antithyroid drugs for less than 3 months. TCR sequences were obtained from RNA taken from PBMCs. The CDR3 totals 17 residues. Germline V gene data show CDR1 as SGHDT and CDR2 as YYEEEE. Trimming stripped 0 bases from V and 3 bases from J, with 18 bases between. This clonotype was recorded at least ten times. Arm-PCR of CDR3 regions and iRepertoire HTBI primers were the basis on which TCR beta libraries were built. TCRdb re-called the multiplex PCR reads through MiXCR, storing one row per CDR3 protein. Here the sample spans around 460,000 distinct CDR3 sequences, around 15% being singletons. These data are also associated with another study on T cells in Graves' hyperthyroidism and ophthalmopathy. As reported in that work: A set of HTBI primers served as the primers for a first-round RT-PCR of the TCR CDR3.

Material: peripheral blood mononuclear cells (PBMCs), obtained at new diagnosis, from a patient treated with antithyroid drugs. The J gene is TRBJ1-1, the V gene TRBV5-6; D is perhaps TRBD1 (5 bases). The TCR was taken from a woman between 45 and 65 years old with Graves disease. CDR3 protein: CASSLVGAGLGYTEAFF. The CDR3 DNA follows: TGTGCCAGCAGCTTGGTTGGGGCAGGGTTGGGATACACTGAAGCTTTCTTT. The full variable domain, completed using reference TRBV5-6 and TRBJ1-1, is DAGVTQSPTHLIKTRGQQVTLRCSPKSGHDTVSWYQQALGQGPQFIFQYYEEEERQRGNFPDRFSGHQFPNYSSELNVNALLLGDSALYLCASSLVGAGLGYTEAFFGQGTRLTVV.